This T cell receptor (beta chain) derives from a study of molecular identifiers for immune sequencing clone quantification. Background on the study: Replicate experiments divided RNA from roughly 21,000 or 96,000 naive CD8 cells into five parts and sequenced four.

TCRdb ran MiXCR on the PCR reads and lists one entry per CDR3 protein. Among about half a million distinct CDR3 sequences listed, around a fifth were seen once. Of note for this clonotype: The germline gene is not matched at one end of the junction; a read error may be the cause.

The CDR3 contains 15 residues. Germline values: CDR1 SEHNR, CDR2 FQNEAQ (reference sequence). This receptor was obtained from a human donor in good health. Some libraries in this study had Jurkat cell RNA spiked in. This rearrangement joins TRBV7-9 to TRBJ1-1; D is uncertain. Sequenced input: naive CD8+ T cells from blood, with Jurkat cell RNA spiked in. Described subset: FACS-sorted CD8+CD4-CCR7+CD45RA+ naive T cells. The DNA for the CDR3 is TGTGCCGGCAGCCTTATAGGAGTTCGGGACACTGAAGCTTTCTTT. Amino acids: CAGSLIGVRDTEAFF.